This T cell receptor beta chain originates from a study of blood T cells in healthy people across ages (dated by TCRdb to about 2015). The study in broad terms: Template switching captured roughly one uniquely barcoded TCR beta cDNA molecule per two T cells in model experiments. Donors were grouped into four age groups: young (average 16 years), middle-aged (over 35), aged (around 60) and long-lived (roughly 80). To avoid experimental bias, donors of different ages were randomly spread across the sequencing lanes. Using the same blood draw, the study looked at two additional independent replicas of 1 million unique cDNA reads for two donors, one aged 18 to 30 and the other aged 80 or older. The study measured age-related changes in TCR beta repertoire diversity using deep sequencing normalized with unique cDNA molecular identifiers.

The donors were some 36 Caucasian individuals from Russia, aged roughly 6 to 100 years, who were systemically healthy. Roughly 10 milliliters of peripheral blood were drawn from each donor into EDTA-treated Vacutainer tubes. Ficoll-Paque density-gradient centrifugation was used to isolate PBMCs, with at least 6.5 million per sample. Trizol reagent was used to extract total RNA from the PBMCs, yielding at least 5.5 micrograms per sample. Naive CD45RAhigh/CD27high T cell percentages were measured by flow cytometry on a PBMC aliquot from every donor. Remarks on this clonotype: The antigen it binds to is not known. It has no much larger one-base neighbor in the sample; base qualities were not kept.

V and J are truncated by 6 bases and 6 bases respectively, leaving an intervening sequence of 8 bases. The CDR3 starts with the cysteine, ends with the phenylalanine, and has 11 residues. Just the 33-base CDR3 DNA is kept, in frame starting at base 1. CDR1 is given as MNHEY and CDR2 as SVGAGI, both from the germline V gene. The library was built by means of 5' RACE. The sequencer listed for this sample is Illumina HiSeq 2500. A second PCR of roughly 6 to 11 cycles was run with a J-beta primer mix and a sample-barcoded 5' primer. A unique molecular identifier was introduced onto each TCR beta cDNA molecule by a template-switch 5' adaptor carrying 12 random nucleotides. Each sample yielded at least 2.5 million CDR3-containing paired-end reads. First-strand cDNA synthesis was performed from all RNA using the Mint cDNA synthesis kit, with priming by a TRBC-specific oligonucleotide. Following uracil-DNA glycosylase treatment, a first 18-cycle PCR with universal primers M1SS and BC2_uni_R was performed on all cDNA. Per the authors' processing: Normalization of each sample was performed by random selection of 1 million high-quality reads, each carrying a distinct molecular identifier. Instead of being binned into consensus sequences, reads with shared molecular identifiers were discarded. MiTCR, set to a Q25 quality threshold and the strictest error-elimination algorithm, was used for CDR3 identification, clonotype clustering and error correction. A nonparametric unseen species model using Euler transformation provided a lower-bound estimate of total TCR beta diversity. TCRdb itself trimmed the public reads at Q25 with fastp, ran MiXCR and retained productive beta chains. One record per CDR3 amino acid sequence lists the most common genes and DNA. The authors' filters were not applied to this entry. Across this sample there are some 1 million distinct CDR3 sequences, with under 45% seen only once. 15% to 20% of the sample belongs to the ten largest clones.

Here is what the overall study found, with its caveats: Estimates of total diversity based on one million sequenced T cells were considered lower bounds and underestimates. As age increased, observed TCR beta diversity per million T cells dropped in a roughly linear way, and a significant reduction was already evident by age roughly 40. Bulk unsorted PBMC profiling prevented conclusive comparison of naive and antigen-experienced compartments. Compared with the aged group, the long-lived group had more naive CD4+ T cells, fewer expanded clones and increased TCR diversity, suggesting age selection. There was a strong correlation between observed TCR beta diversity and the percentage of naive T cells measured by flow cytometry. Because donor CMV infection status was unknown, age-related changes in expanded clonotypes were potentially confounded.

The receptor chain draws on TRBV6-5 and TRBJ1-1, with the D segment identity uncertain. The clonotype was recovered from a woman in her fifties or sixties in good health. Sequencing was carried out using blood. The CDR3 protein is CASRVAAEAFF. The nucleotides are TGTGCCAGCAGAGTCGCCGCTGAAGCTTTCTTT.